The clone carrying this T cell receptor beta chain came up a few times. Its antigen is unidentified. One entry per CDR3 protein, called by TCRdb with MiXCR from the RT-PCR reads. The sample contains 650,000 to 850,000 distinct CDR3 sequences, 14% of which appear only once. This CDR3 comprises 19 residues. J was trimmed by 0 bases and V by 3 bases; bases with no gene match: 13. Germline CDR1 reads SGHRS; CDR2 reads YFSETQ. The data belong to a study of response to subunit inactivated influenza vaccine. The study, taken as a whole, reports: Authors suggested that a seasonal influenza vaccination recruits few new T cells each time.

This receptor was taken from a man between 45 and 60 years old who received an inactivated influenza vaccine. The genes are TRBV5-1 and TRBJ2-4; 9 bases agree with TRBD2. Specimen: PBMCs from blood, collected around 14 days before vaccination. CDR3: CASSSMGLAETLAKNIQYF. The CDR3 region has the DNA TGCGCCAGCAGCTCTATGGGACTAGCAGAAACTCTAGCCAAAAACATTCAGTACTTC.